The 21 T cell receptor beta chains presented below share a single source sample, sequenced in a study of blood T cell repertoires in COVID-19. The method was immunoSEQ multiplex PCR; TCRdb's version includes in-frame clones alone and lacks a portion of them. Of some 90,000 clones in the sample, around nine tenths were seen once. The sequenced sample consisted of peripheral blood. Receptors were obtained from an elderly woman with acute or convalescent COVID-19.

The chain links TRBV3-1 (or the pseudogene TRBV3-2) to TRBJ2-1; TRBD2 aligns across 9 bases. The CDR3 consists of 16 residues. V lost 4 bases to trimming and J lost 1 base; unmatched junction nucleotides: 5. Germline V CDR1 and CDR2: LGHDT, YNNKEL (reference sequence). CDR3 loop: CASSPLAGVSYNEQFF. The CDR3 coding sequence is TGTGCCAGCAGCCCCTTAGCGGGGGTGTCCTACAATGAGCAGTTCTTC.

The V and J genes are TRBV12-5 and TRBJ2-7; D is possibly TRBD1 (5 bases). The V gene's germline CDR1 is LGHNT and CDR2 FRNRAP. The V end lost 6 bases, the J end lost 6 bases, and 12 bases lay between the germline ends. The CDR3 contains 12 residues. CDR3 nucleotides: TGTGCTAGTGGACTCTCCAGGGTCGAGCAGTACTTC. Encoded protein: CASGLSRVEQYF.

The chain uses TRBV5-4 and TRBJ2-3; a possible D gene is TRBD2 (6 bases). The CDR3 loop spans 16 amino acids. Trimming took 4 bases from V and 2 from J, leaving 17 bases between them. Germline CDR1 reads SGHNT; CDR2 reads YYREEE (reference sequence). CDR3 in DNA: TGTGCCAGCAGCCCAGATGCGGGGAGACCCACAGATACGCAGTATTTT. As protein: CASSPDAGRPTDTQYF.

The chain employs TRBV5-1 and TRBJ2-1, with 9 nucleotides matching TRBD2. The germline V gene has CDR1 SGHRS and CDR2 YFSETQ. The CDR3 sequence is 15 residues long. Unmatched junction bases numbered 6, after V lost 2 bases and J lost 6 bases. Here the CDR3 reads CASSFSSGAPNEQFF. DNA of the CDR3: TGCGCCAGCAGCTTTTCTAGCGGGGCCCCCAATGAGCAGTTCTTC.

The gene calls are TRBV7-3 and TRBJ2-1, with a weak D call TRBD2 (6 bases). This CDR3 has 13 residues. Deletions cut 6 bases from V and 9 bases from J, with 15 bases between. Germline CDR1 SGHTA, CDR2 FQGTGA. The CDR3 DNA reads as TGTGCCAGCAGTCCAATTATGGGGGGTGAGCAGTTCTTC. Translated: CASSPIMGGEQFF.

This chain links TRBV5-1 with TRBJ1-4; tentative D call: TRBD1 (5 bases). Trimming took 7 bases from V and 8 from J, leaving 18 bases between them. Looked up from germline, CDR1 is SGHRS and CDR2 is YFSETQ. The CDR3 covers 14 residues. The CDR3 reads CASGYWGRKEKLFF. CDR3 nucleotide sequence: TGCGCCAGCGGCTATTGGGGGAGGAAGGAAAAACTGTTTTTT. The full variable domain, its missing parts supplied by reference TRBV5-1 and TRBJ1-4, is KAGVTQTPRYLIKTRGQQVTLSCSPISGHRSVSWYQQTPGQGLQFLFEYFSETQRNKGNFPGRFSGRQFSNSRSEMNVSTLELGDSALYLCASGYWGRKEKLFFGSGTQLSVL.

The chain employs TRBV7-9 and TRBJ2-3; TRBD1 aligns across 10 bases. The J segment lost 0 bases and the V segment lost 5 bases, leaving 8 bases of the junction unmatched. Germline V gene sequence: CDR1 SEHNR, CDR2 FQNEAQ (reference sequence). The CDR3 extends over 17 amino acids. CDR3 coding DNA: TGTGCCAGCAGCCGAACGACAGGGGGCTCAAGCACAGATACGCAGTATTTT. Protein product: CASSRTTGGSSTDTQYF.

DNA for the CDR3: TGTGCCAGCAGCCTGACAGCTTTTAATCAGCCCCAGCATTTT. It specifies CASSLTAFNQPQHF. The chain recombines TRBV6-5 with TRBJ1-5; perhaps TRBD1 as D (5 bases). CDR3 length equals 14 residues. Per the germline V gene, CDR1 is MNHEY and CDR2 is SVGAGI. The V end lost 6 bases, the J end lost 4 bases, and 13 bases lay between the germline ends.

V is TRBV18 and J is TRBJ2-7, with 10 nucleotides matching TRBD1. Germline loops: CDR1 KGHSH, CDR2 LQKENI. Trimming at V came to 6 bases and at J to 2 bases, leaving 4 bases not matched to a gene. The CDR3 sequence is 14 residues long. The CDR3 loop is CASSTGTGAYEQYF. CDR3 sequence (DNA): TGTGCCAGCTCTACCGGGACAGGGGCCTACGAGCAGTACTTC.

The V and J genes are TRBV14 and TRBJ1-1; 7 nucleotides agree with TRBD1. V lost 4 bases, J lost 6 bases, and 5 bases stayed unmatched. Germline V gene sequence: CDR1 SGHDN, CDR2 FVKESK. CDR3 length: 13 amino acids. The CDR3 sequence is CASSPTGAPEAFF. The CDR3 nucleotides read TGTGCCAGCAGCCCCACAGGGGCGCCTGAAGCTTTCTTT. Based on the CDR3 plus reference TRBV14 and TRBJ1-1, the full variable domain is EAGVTQFPSHSVIEKGQTVTLRCDPISGHDNLYWYRRVMGKEIKFLLHFVKESKQDESGMPNNRFLAERTGGTYSTLKVQPAELEDSGVYFCASSPTGAPEAFFGQGTRLTVV.

The chain has TRBV3-1 (or the pseudogene TRBV3-2) and TRBJ1-6; 8 bases agree with TRBD1. The length of the CDR3 is 18 residues. The V gene end was trimmed by 1 base and the J gene end by 0 bases; junction bases not matched to a gene: 5. From germline, CDR1 is LGHDT and CDR2 YNNKEL (reference sequence). The CDR3 sequence: CASSQGTGRASYNSPLHF. DNA of the CDR3: TGTGCCAGCAGCCAAGGGACAGGGAGGGCCTCCTATAATTCACCCCTCCACTTT.

This CDR3 is CASSETGGWNEQFF. As DNA, the CDR3 is TGTGCCAGCAGTGAGACCGGCGGTTGGAATGAGCAGTTCTTC. This chain links TRBV6-1 with TRBJ2-1; D is unclear. V lost 3 bases to trimming and J lost 7 bases, with 13 bases between them. Germline assignment: CDR1 MNHNS and CDR2 SASEGT. The CDR3 has 14 amino acids.

The genes are TRBV5-1 and TRBJ1-5; possibly TRBD1 for D (5 bases). The germline V gene encodes CDR1 SGHRS and CDR2 YFSETQ. The CDR3 is 15 residues long. V lost 0 bases and J 0 bases, leaving 7 bases between the germline ends. CDR3 sequence: CASSLEGSSNQPQHF. The CDR3 DNA reads as TGCGCCAGCAGCTTGGAGGGGTCTAGCAATCAGCCCCAGCATTTT.

The chain employs TRBV3-1 (or the pseudogene TRBV3-2) and TRBJ2-7, with 7 bases lining up with TRBD1. V dropped 6 bases and J dropped 5; count of bases not matched to a gene: 7. The CDR3 consists of 13 residues. Germline V lookup: CDR1 LGHDT, CDR2 YNNKEL (reference sequence). The CDR3 spells CASSPGQVDEQYF. The CDR3 DNA is TGTGCCAGCAGTCCCGGACAGGTGGACGAGCAGTACTTC.

The chain joins TRBV19 to TRBJ2-3; 7 positions match TRBD2. The CDR3 has 14 residues. From germline, CDR1 is LNHDA and CDR2 SQIVND (reference sequence). The V segment lost 7 bases and the J segment 4 bases; nucleotides outside the gene matches: 8. The DNA of the CDR3 is TGTGCCAGTACCCTACGGGGGGACTCAGATACGCAGTATTTT. Encoded protein: CASTLRGDSDTQYF.

This clone appeared once. This rearrangement joins TRBV4-1 to TRBJ2-3; D gene uncertain. The CDR3 is made up of 14 amino acids. Trimming shortened V by 2 bases and J by 6 bases, and 12 bases separated the two germline ends. The germline V gene has CDR1 MGHRA and CDR2 YSYEKL. The DNA for the CDR3 is TGCGCCAGCAGCCAACACCTCCCCCAGGATACGCAGTATTTT. Translation gives CASSQHLPQDTQYF.

V is TRBV7-9 and J is TRBJ2-1; 10 bases agree with TRBD2. CDR3 length equals 16 residues. Germline-derived CDR1 and CDR2 are SEHNR and FQNEAQ (reference sequence). Trimming cost V 1 base and J 5 bases; bases outside gene matches: 5. The CDR3 loop reads CASSLELAGTNNEQFF. CDR3 nucleotide sequence: TGTGCCAGCAGCTTAGAACTAGCGGGGACCAACAATGAGCAGTTCTTC.

The chain is built from TRBV7-6 and TRBJ2-7; unclear D gene. In germline, CDR1 is SGHVS, CDR2 FNYEAQ. V shed 5 bases and J shed 6 bases, with 17 bases lying between them. This CDR3 comprises 14 residues. The CDR3 here is CASSSPSRGVEQYF. The CDR3 DNA reads as TGTGCCAGCAGCAGCCCTTCGAGAGGAGTCGAGCAGTACTTC. The whole variable domain, filled in from reference TRBV7-6 and TRBJ2-7, reads GAGVSQSPRYKVTKRGQDVALRCDPISGHVSLYWYRQALGQGPEFLTYFNYEAQQDKSGLPNDRFSAERPEGSISTLTIQRTEQRDSAMYRCASSSPSRGVEQYFGPGTRLTVT.

This clone was recorded many times. The V gene is TRBV3-1 (or the pseudogene TRBV3-2), the J gene TRBJ1-1; 8 bases match TRBD1. V trimming: 0 bases; J trimming: 11 bases; junction bases outside the gene matches: 8. The CDR3 is 14 residues long. In germline, CDR1 is LGHDT, CDR2 YNNKEL (reference sequence). As DNA, the CDR3 is TGTGCCAGCAGCCAAGATCTGGACAGGGTGTGGGCTTTCTTT. Its protein is CASSQDLDRVWAFF.

The chain employs TRBV5-1 and TRBJ1-5, with 7 bases fitting TRBD1. The CDR3 is 15 residues long. The junction had 9 bases not matched to a gene; V was cut back by 3 bases and J by 6 bases. Germline CDR1 is SGHRS and CDR2 is YFSETQ. CDR3 DNA sequence: TGCGCCAGCAGCTCCTCAGGGGGACAAGGTCAGCCCCAGCATTTT. This sequence encodes CASSSSGGQGQPQHF.

V and J are TRBV5-1 and TRBJ2-3, with 8 bases aligning to TRBD1. The germline V gene has CDR1 SGHRS and CDR2 YFSETQ. With V trimmed by 4 bases and J by 1 base, 5 bases remained unmatched. The length of the CDR3 is 15 residues. This CDR3 reads CASSTRGPGTDTQYF. DNA of the CDR3: TGCGCCAGCAGCACCAGGGGGCCGGGCACAGATACGCAGTATTTT.